The 26 T cell receptor beta chains below were found in one sample sequenced in a study of blood T cell repertoires in COVID-19 (dated by TCRdb to 2020 to 2021). The library relied on the immunoSEQ multiplex PCR assay. The table comes from immuneACCESS by way of TCRdb, which keeps in-frame sequences with V and J called. Part of the clones is missing from these tables; in studies checked, under half for an unresolved V gene and the rest for unknown reasons. The sample table contains roughly 330,000 clones; only one count was recorded for about 89% of them. Together, the top ten hold about 5.7% of the sample. Sequencing input: PBMCs or T cells enriched from blood (not recorded which). Every receptor here comes from a woman under 40 who had recovered from COVID-19.

The V and J genes are TRBV3-1 (or the pseudogene TRBV3-2) and TRBJ1-2, with TRBD1 matching over 10 bases. Germline lookup yields CDR1 LGHDT and CDR2 YNNKEL (reference sequence). The J segment lost 10 bases and the V segment lost 6 bases, leaving 11 bases of the junction unmatched. This CDR3 contains 14 residues. The DNA of the CDR3 is TGTGCCAGCAGTCTGCCGGGACAGGGGTCTGTCTACACCTTC. Translated: CASSLPGQGSVYTF.

The rearrangement links TRBV6-1 to TRBJ2-7; D not certain. V was clipped by 1 base and J by 2 bases, with 12 bases between them. The CDR3 has 15 amino acids. Germline V gene sequence: CDR1 MNHNS, CDR2 SASEGT. CDR3 DNA: TGTGCCAGCAGTGAAGAGCTGCCTATAACCTACGAGCAGTACTTC. Translation gives CASSEELPITYEQYF.

The chain employs TRBV28 and TRBJ1-5; D unresolved. The V gene lost 4 bases and the J gene lost 6 bases, with 7 bases spanning the gap. CDR1 MDHEN and CDR2 SYDVKM come from the germline V gene. The CDR3 is made up of 12 amino acids. Here the CDR3 DNA reads TGTGCCAGCAGTTACGGTCGTCAGCCCCAGCATTTT. As protein: CASSYGRQPQHF.

V is TRBV29-1 and J is TRBJ2-5; 10 bases agree with TRBD2. CDR1 SQVTM and CDR2 ANQGSEA come from the germline V gene. The CDR3 spans 16 residues. J lost 5 bases, V lost 5 bases, and 14 bases had no gene match. Written as DNA, the CDR3 is TGCAGCGTTATCGGGAATCTAGCGGGGGCTAGGGAGACCCAGTACTTC. It yields the protein CSVIGNLAGARETQYF.

The J gene is TRBJ2-5, the V gene TRBV2, with 8 bases identical to TRBD1. The CDR3 covers 13 residues. Germline loops: CDR1 SNHLY, CDR2 FYNNEI. Unmatched junction bases numbered 6, after V lost 8 bases and J lost 4 bases. The CDR3 nucleotides are TGTGCCAGCGGAGGCGACAGGGGAGAGACCCAGTACTTC. It is translated as CASGGDRGETQYF.

This clone was observed a single time. V is TRBV5-4 and J is TRBJ1-1; D not resolved. Trimming cost V 0 bases and J 10 bases, with 13 bases left between them. Germline-derived CDR1 and CDR2 are SGHNT and YYREEE (reference sequence). The CDR3 sequence is 13 residues long. DNA for the CDR3: TGTGCCAGCAGCTTGGCCGGGGAGGGAAGAGCTTTCTTT. Protein sequence: CASSLAGEGRAFF.

This clone was counted once. V and J are TRBV4-1 and TRBJ1-3, with unresolved D. Per germline, CDR1 MGHRA and CDR2 YSYEKL. The ends were cut back, 0 bases at V and 2 bases at J, with 14 bases in the middle. The CDR3 extends over 17 amino acids. CDR3 bases: TGCGCCAGCAGCCAAGAAGGGAGTAGGAGGGCTGGAAACACCATATATTTT. Protein sequence: CASSQEGSRRAGNTIYF.

The chain couples TRBV6-2 or TRBV6-3 to TRBJ2-1; 12 bases fit TRBD2. Germline values: CDR1 MNHEY, CDR2 SVGEGT. This CDR3 has 14 residues. The V segment lost 7 bases and the J segment 6 bases; nucleotides outside the gene matches: 4. CDR3 nucleotide sequence: TGTGCCAGCAACCCGACTAGCGGGGGCAATGAGCAGTTCTTC. Its protein is CASNPTSGGNEQFF.

V usage is TRBV12-2 and J usage is TRBJ2-1; TRBD2, the table's D call, was not compared with the DNA. TRBV12-2 is a pseudogene segment. The CDR3 contains 20 residues. As DNA, the CDR3 is TGTGCAAGTCGCTTAGCGCAGGTCCAGCGGGGCCCTTTTAGACCCTATGAGCAGTTCTTC. Residues: CASRLAQVQRGPFRPYEQFF.

This rearrangement joins TRBV5-5 to TRBJ1-1; D gene uncertain. There are 14 residues in the CDR3. Between the trimmed V and J ends, which lost 4 bases and 7 bases, there was a span of 17 bases. Germline lookup yields CDR1 SGHKS and CDR2 YYEKEE (reference sequence). CDR3 DNA: TGTGCCAGCAGCCGGGAAGAAACTATAGGTGAAGCTTTCTTT. Encoded protein: CASSREETIGEAFF.

V usage is TRBV6-5 and J usage is TRBJ2-4; 7 nucleotides align to TRBD1. The ends lost 2 bases at V and 7 bases at J; junction bases unmatched: 5. Germline assignment: CDR1 MNHEY and CDR2 SVGAGI. CDR3 length: 14 residues. The CDR3 is CASSYRGPGNIQYF. The CDR3 DNA follows: TGTGCCAGCAGTTACAGGGGGCCGGGGAACATTCAGTACTTC.

This chain links TRBV5-1 with TRBJ2-1, with D possibly TRBD2 on 6 matching bases. V gave up 1 base and J gave up 10 bases, with 18 bases separating them. The length of the CDR3 is 15 residues. The V gene's germline CDR1 is SGHRS and CDR2 YFSETQ. The CDR3 DNA reads TGCGCCAGCAGCTTGCAGACTAGTTCTGTCGGCGAGCAGTTCTTC. It yields the protein CASSLQTSSVGEQFF.

V and J are TRBV7-9 and TRBJ2-3, with D perhaps TRBD2 (6 bases). Trimming took 0 bases from V and 2 from J, leaving 12 bases between them. Germline V CDR1 and CDR2: SEHNR, FQNEAQ (reference sequence). This CDR3 comprises 16 residues. The CDR3 loop is CASSLARGSFTDTQYF. In DNA form, the CDR3 reads TGTGCCAGCAGCTTAGCGCGGGGTAGTTTCACAGATACGCAGTATTTT. Based on the CDR3 plus reference TRBV7-9 and TRBJ2-3, the full variable domain is DTGVSQNPRHKITKRGQNVTFRCDPISEHNRLYWYRQTLGQGPEFLTYFQNEAQLEKSRLLSDRFSAERPKGSFSTLEIQRTEQGDSAMYLCASSLARGSFTDTQYFGPGTRLTVL.

This clone was detected a few times. The DNA of the CDR3 is TGTGCCAGCAGCCAAGATTTACAGGGTAAAGACTACACCTTC. It codes for CASSQDLQGKDYTF. The chain joins TRBV3-1 (or the pseudogene TRBV3-2) to TRBJ1-2; tentative D call: TRBD1 (6 bases). Trimming shortened V by 0 bases and J by 10 bases, and 15 bases separated the two germline ends. The CDR3 spans 14 residues. The germline CDR1 and CDR2 sequences are LGHDT and YNNKEL (reference sequence).

This chain uses TRBV19 with TRBJ2-5, with D perhaps matching TRBD1 (6 bases). V lost 4 bases and J lost 1, with 16 bases in between. The CDR3 length is 16 residues. Germline V gives CDR1 LNHDA, CDR2 SQIVND (reference sequence). CDR3 sequence reads: CASSRVPRGSQETQYF. CDR3 bases: TGTGCCAGTAGTAGAGTTCCCAGGGGTTCCCAAGAGACCCAGTACTTC. Filled out from reference TRBV19 and TRBJ2-5, the complete variable domain reads DGGITQSPKYLFRKEGQNVTLSCEQNLNHDAMYWYRQDPGQGLRLIYYSQIVNDFQKGDIAEGYSVSREKKESFPLTVTSAQKNPTAFYLCASSRVPRGSQETQYFGPGTRLLVL.

The J gene is TRBJ1-6, the V gene TRBV3-1 (or the pseudogene TRBV3-2), with D perhaps TRBD1 (6 bases). Germline loops: CDR1 LGHDT, CDR2 YNNKEL (reference sequence). Trimming pared 1 base from V and 11 bases from J, leaving 12 bases between. The CDR3 extends over 14 amino acids. CDR3 sequence reads: CASSQGLGTTPLHF. In DNA form, the CDR3 reads TGTGCCAGCAGCCAAGGGCTGGGGACAACACCCCTCCACTTT.

The chain links TRBV30 to TRBJ1-4, with D uncertain. The V and J ends lost 1 base and 4 bases respectively, with 13 bases between them. This CDR3 has 15 residues. The V gene's germline CDR1 is GTSNPN and CDR2 SVGIG (reference sequence). The CDR3 DNA reads as TGTGCCTGGAGTGCAGGTCACTCTAATAATGAAAAACTGTTTTTT. Encoded protein: CAWSAGHSNNEKLFF.

This rearrangement joins TRBV15 to TRBJ1-1, with D hard to call. The CDR3 extends over 15 amino acids. Germline CDR1 and CDR2: LNHNV and YYDKDF (reference sequence). V lost 0 bases to trimming and J lost 6 bases, with 14 bases between them. The chain's CDR3 is CATSRDRAVFAEAFF. The CDR3 coding sequence is TGTGCCACCAGCAGAGATAGAGCGGTTTTCGCTGAAGCTTTCTTT.

This clone was observed once. The J gene is TRBJ1-2, the V gene TRBV5-1; 10 nucleotides agree with TRBD1. The CDR3 covers 15 residues. Germline CDR1 reads SGHRS; CDR2 reads YFSETQ. J was trimmed by 8 bases and V by 4 bases; bases with no gene match: 11. For the CDR3, the DNA is TGCGCCAGCAGCCAAGGGGACAGGGGACCGGGCGGCTACACCTTC. Translating it yields CASSQGDRGPGGYTF.

The chain combines TRBV2 with TRBJ1-2; no clear D. The V gene lost 3 bases and the J gene lost 0 bases, with 8 bases spanning the gap. CDR1 and CDR2 (germline): SNHLY, FYNNEI. The CDR3 spans 14 residues. The CDR3 protein is CASSEGRTNYGYTF. CDR3 nucleotide sequence: TGTGCCAGCAGTGAGGGGAGGACTAACTATGGCTACACCTTC. Using reference TRBV2 and TRBJ1-2 for the parts outside the CDR3, the full variable domain is EPEVTQTPSHQVTQMGQEVILRCVPISNHLYFYWYRQILGQKVEFLVSFYNNEISEKSEIFDDQFSVERPDGSNFTLKIRSTKLEDSAMYFCASSEGRTNYGYTFGSGTRLTVV.

J is TRBJ2-7 and V is TRBV12-3 or TRBV12-4; D gene unclear. V shed 3 bases and J shed 4 bases, with 7 bases lying between them. This CDR3 region has 12 residues. CDR3 bases: TGTGCCAGCAGTTTGATCGGGTACGAGCAGTACTTC. Protein sequence: CASSLIGYEQYF.

The chain carries TRBV5-4 and TRBJ1-1, with 10 bases fitting TRBD1. Germline assignment: CDR1 SGHNT and CDR2 YYREEE (reference sequence). This CDR3 comprises 12 residues. V lost 4 bases and J lost 8; bases outside the gene matches: 2. The CDR3 here is CASSQDRGEAFF. CDR3 coding DNA: TGTGCCAGCAGCCAGGACAGGGGGGAAGCTTTCTTT.

The genes are TRBV4-2 and TRBJ1-4; 9 positions agree with TRBD1. Germline CDR1 is LGHNA and CDR2 is YNFKEQ. After removal of 1 base from V and 0 bases from J, the junction contained 0 bases not matched to a gene. This CDR3 is 16 amino acids long. CDR3 sequence reads: CASSQGTGATNEKLFF. The CDR3, as DNA: TGTGCCAGCAGCCAAGGGACAGGGGCAACTAATGAAAAACTGTTTTTT.

This rearrangement joins TRBV7-8 to TRBJ1-5; 7 nucleotides line up with TRBD1. With 5 bases clipped from V and 4 bases from J, the junction kept 8 bases outside the gene matches. This CDR3 is built from 15 residues. CDR1 and CDR2 from the germline V gene are SGHVS and FQNEAQ. CDR3 sequence: CASSRLGTENQPQHF. The DNA of the CDR3 is TGTGCCAGCAGCCGACTCGGGACAGAGAATCAGCCCCAGCATTTT.

This chain uses TRBV5-6 with TRBJ2-1; TRBD1 agrees at 8 bases. The CDR3 contains 15 residues. From germline, CDR1 is SGHDT and CDR2 YYEEEE. The J segment lost 7 bases and the V segment lost 2 bases, leaving 8 bases of the junction unmatched. Here the CDR3 DNA reads TGTGCCAGCAGCTTTTCAGGGGGCCTGGGGAATGAGCAGTTCTTC. Protein product: CASSFSGGLGNEQFF.

The chain has TRBV30 and TRBJ1-3; 9 positions match TRBD1. This CDR3 has 16 amino acids. Germline loops: CDR1 GTSNPN, CDR2 SVGIG (reference sequence). V was clipped by 3 bases and J by 2 bases; unmatched bases: 8. The CDR3 loop is CAWSTGTGSTGNTIYF. Here the CDR3 DNA reads TGTGCCTGGAGCACCGGGACAGGGTCGACTGGAAACACCATATATTTT.